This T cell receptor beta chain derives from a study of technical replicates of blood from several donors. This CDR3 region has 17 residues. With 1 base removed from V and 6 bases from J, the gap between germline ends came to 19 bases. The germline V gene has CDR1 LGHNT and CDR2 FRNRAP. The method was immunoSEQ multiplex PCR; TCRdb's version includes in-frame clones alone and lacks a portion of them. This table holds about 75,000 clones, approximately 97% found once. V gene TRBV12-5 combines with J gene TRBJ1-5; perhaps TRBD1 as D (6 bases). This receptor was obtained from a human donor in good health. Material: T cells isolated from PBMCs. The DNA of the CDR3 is TGTGCTAGTGGTTTGGCGTACCTCGAGGGGGTGGGTCAGCCCCAGCATTTT. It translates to CASGLAYLEGVGQPQHF.